The subject of this entry is one TCR beta chain. This sample is drawn from a study of T cell changes during pregnancy in multiple sclerosis. The CDR3 is 18 residues long. After removal of 6 bases from V and 0 bases from J, the junction contained 15 bases not matched to a gene. CDR1 and CDR2 from the germline V gene are SEHNR and FQNEAQ (reference sequence). Only in-frame clones appear in the TCRdb table, and some are missing; sequencing was by immunoSEQ multiplex PCR. The sample holds around 80,000 clones; roughly nine tenths are singletons and the top ten take roughly 2.5%. The clonotype was recovered from a female donor with multiple sclerosis, enrolled in a pregnancy study. The chain joins TRBV7-9 to TRBJ1-1; TRBD1 matches 8 bases. This material consisted of peripheral blood, taken before pregnancy. The CDR3 sequence is CASSPSPGGPRVNTEAFF. In DNA form, the CDR3 reads TGTGCCAGCAGTCCCTCGCCAGGGGGCCCCAGGGTGAACACTGAAGCTTTCTTT. Full variable domain (missing parts from reference TRBV7-9 and TRBJ1-1): DTGVSQNPRHKITKRGQNVTFRCDPISEHNRLYWYRQTLGQGPEFLTYFQNEAQLEKSRLLSDRFSAERPKGSFSTLEIQRTEQGDSAMYLCASSPSPGGPRVNTEAFFGQGTRLTVV.